This is a list of T cell receptor beta chains from one sample in a study of early T cells in non-severe SARS-CoV-2 infection. TCRdb processed the 5' RACE reads anew with MiXCR; each CDR3 protein has one entry. Of nearly 90,000 distinct CDR3 sequences in the sample, around 14% were seen once. Sequenced sample: whole blood. The receptor source for this set is an adult who was a healthcare worker with PCR-confirmed SARS-CoV-2 infection or an uninfected control (not recorded which). The CDR3 runs from the conserved cysteine through the conserved F or W. D genes are given only for firm matches. Clone size is not always given. Where it is, it says once, few, many or a class for expanded clones.

TRBJ1-4 | few | TRBV29-1 | - | CSVPVAGRNEKLFF | TGCAGCGTCCCCGTGGCAGGGAGAAATGAAAAACTGTTTTTT
TRBJ2-7 | - | TRBV2 | - | CASRTQPGTPTYEQYF | TGTGCCAGCAGGACCCAACCCGGGACTCCAACCTACGAGCAGTACTTC
TRBJ1-1 | few | TRBV18 | TRBD1 | CASSPPRQGGTEAFF | TGTGCCAGCTCACCACCCCGACAGGGGGGGACTGAAGCTTTCTTT
TRBJ2-1 | - | TRBV2 | TRBD1 | CASSRRGTGGKNEQFF | TGTGCCAGCAGTCGAAGGGGGACAGGGGGCAAAAATGAGCAGTTCTTC
TRBJ2-4 | - | TRBV14 | - | CASSQDLNIQYF | TGTGCCAGCAGCCAAGACTTAAACATTCAGTACTTC
TRBJ1-4 | few | TRBV11-2 | - | CASSLEQGGTNEKLFF | TGTGCCAGCAGCTTGGAACAGGGAGGTACTAATGAAAAACTGTTTTTT
TRBJ2-7 | - | TRBV5-6 | - | CASKNDEQYF | TGTGCCAGCAAGAACGATGAGCAGTACTTC
TRBJ1-2 | many | TRBV12-3/TRBV12-4 | - | CASSGQGNYGYTF | TGTGCCAGCAGTGGCCAGGGGAACTATGGCTACACCTTC
TRBJ2-7 | - | TRBV10-3 | - | CAISDSRGVSYEQYF | TGTGCCATCAGTGACTCTCGCGGGGTTTCCTACGAGCAGTACTTC
TRBJ1-1 | - | TRBV7-9 | - | CASSLALSLRTEAFF | TGTGCCAGCAGCTTAGCACTGTCGTTGCGAACTGAAGCTTTCTTT
TRBJ2-1 | few | TRBV13 | - | CASSQRLKEQFF | TGTGCCAGCAGCCAACGTCTTAAGGAGCAGTTCTTC
TRBJ2-7 | - | TRBV28 | - | CATSEGYSWEQYF | TGTGCCACTAGTGAGGGGTACTCCTGGGAGCAGTACTTC
TRBJ2-7 | many | TRBV20-1 | - | CSAQITRTEQYF | TGCAGTGCTCAGATAACTAGGACCGAGCAGTACTTC
TRBJ1-1 | many | TRBV3-1 | - | CASSQDLGLMNTEAFF | TGTGCCAGCAGCCAAGATTTGGGGCTGATGAACACTGAAGCTTTCTTT